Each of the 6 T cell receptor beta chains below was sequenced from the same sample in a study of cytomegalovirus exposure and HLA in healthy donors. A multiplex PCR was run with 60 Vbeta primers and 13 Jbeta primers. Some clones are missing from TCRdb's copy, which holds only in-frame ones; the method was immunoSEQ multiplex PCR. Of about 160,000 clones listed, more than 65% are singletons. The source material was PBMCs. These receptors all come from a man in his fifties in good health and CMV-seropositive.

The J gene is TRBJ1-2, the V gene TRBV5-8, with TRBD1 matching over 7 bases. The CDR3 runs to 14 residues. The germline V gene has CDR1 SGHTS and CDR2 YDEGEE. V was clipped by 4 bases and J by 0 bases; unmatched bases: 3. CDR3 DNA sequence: TGTGCCAGCAGCCTGGGACAGCCTAACTATGGCTACACCTTC. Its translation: CASSLGQPNYGYTF.

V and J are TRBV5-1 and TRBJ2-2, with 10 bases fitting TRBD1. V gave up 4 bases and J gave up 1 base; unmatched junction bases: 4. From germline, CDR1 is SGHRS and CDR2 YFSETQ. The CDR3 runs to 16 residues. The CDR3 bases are TGCGCCAGCAGCCCCGGGACAGGGGTGAACACCGGGGAGCTGTTTTTT. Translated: CASSPGTGVNTGELFF.

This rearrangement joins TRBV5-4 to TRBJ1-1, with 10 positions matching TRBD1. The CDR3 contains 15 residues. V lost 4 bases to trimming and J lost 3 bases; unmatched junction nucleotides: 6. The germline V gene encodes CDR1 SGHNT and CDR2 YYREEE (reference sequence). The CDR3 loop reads CASSRRGQGDTEAFF. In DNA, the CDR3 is TGTGCCAGCAGCAGGAGAGGACAGGGGGACACTGAAGCTTTCTTT.

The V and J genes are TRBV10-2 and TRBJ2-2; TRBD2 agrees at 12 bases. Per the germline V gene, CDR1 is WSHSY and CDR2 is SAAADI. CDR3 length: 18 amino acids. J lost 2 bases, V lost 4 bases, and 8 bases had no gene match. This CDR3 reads CASSVGRLAGVNTGELFF. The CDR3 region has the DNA TGCGCCAGCAGTGTTGGGAGACTAGCGGGGGTCAACACCGGGGAGCTGTTTTTT.

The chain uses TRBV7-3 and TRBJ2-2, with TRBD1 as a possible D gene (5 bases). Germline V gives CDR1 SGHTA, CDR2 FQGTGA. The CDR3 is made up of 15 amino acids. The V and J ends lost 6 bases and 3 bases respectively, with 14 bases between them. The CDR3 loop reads CASSRTAGHTGELFF. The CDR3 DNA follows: TGTGCCAGCAGTCGAACGGCAGGGCACACCGGGGAGCTGTTTTTT.

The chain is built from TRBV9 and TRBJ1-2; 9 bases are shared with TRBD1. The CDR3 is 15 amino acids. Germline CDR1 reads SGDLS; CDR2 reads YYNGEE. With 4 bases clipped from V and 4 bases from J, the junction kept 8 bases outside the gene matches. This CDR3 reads CASSPRTGATYGYTF. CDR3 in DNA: TGTGCCAGCAGCCCTCGGACAGGGGCCACCTATGGCTACACCTTC.